The 30 T cell receptor beta chains reported below all come from one sample, sequenced in a study of blood T cell repertoires in COVID-19 (TCRdb year 2020). The library was prepared using the immunoSEQ multiplex PCR assay. Imported from immuneACCESS, the table was reduced by TCRdb to in-frame sequences with V and J called. These copies leave out some clones; in studies compared against another copy, an unresolved V gene accounts for under half, and the cause of the remainder is not known. Counted in this sample were about 340,000 clones; 80% to 90% of them appeared once. Jointly, the top ten make up around 6% of the sample. Material: peripheral blood. These receptors came from a woman between 45 and 65 years old with COVID-19, enrolled during active disease.

The rearrangement joins TRBV14 to TRBJ2-4; D unresolved. The CDR3 sequence is 12 residues long. Germline V lookup: CDR1 SGHDN, CDR2 FVKESK. Trimming pared 1 base from V and 13 bases from J, leaving 11 bases between. The CDR3 DNA sequence: TGTGCCAGCAGCCAAGGCACTCCCCTCCAGTACTTC. Amino acids: CASSQGTPLQYF.

This sequence joins TRBV18 and TRBJ2-5; D not certain. The germline V and J ends were trimmed by 0 bases and 2 bases, with 7 bases remaining between them. CDR3 length equals 14 residues. Per the germline V gene, CDR1 is KGHSH and CDR2 is LQKENI. The CDR3 DNA reads TGTGCCAGCTCACCACCGCGAGGACAAGAGACCCAGTACTTC. Protein product: CASSPPRGQETQYF.

The chain combines TRBV29-1 with TRBJ1-1; D is possibly TRBD1 (5 bases). Deletions cut 7 bases from V and 4 bases from J, with 13 bases between. Germline V lookup: CDR1 SQVTM, CDR2 ANQGSEA. CDR3 length: 12 amino acids. CDR3 nucleotides: TGCAGCGGAACCCAGGGAAGCACTGAAGCTTTCTTT. It is translated as CSGTQGSTEAFF. Supplemented by reference TRBV29-1 and TRBJ1-1, the full variable domain reads SAVISQKPSRDICQRGTSLTIQCQVDSQVTMMFWYRQQPGQSLTLIATANQGSEATYESGFVIDKFPISRPNLTFSTLTVSNMSPEDSSIYLCSGTQGSTEAFFGQGTRLTVV.

The table lists this clone with a few counts. The chain carries TRBV5-4 and TRBJ2-2; 7 bases match TRBD2. The V gene's germline CDR1 is SGHNT and CDR2 YYREEE (reference sequence). The ends lost 4 bases at V and 4 bases at J; junction bases unmatched: 7. This CDR3 has 15 amino acids. CDR3 residues: CASSAGGGFTGELFF. The CDR3 nucleotides are TGTGCCAGCAGCGCCGGCGGGGGTTTCACCGGGGAGCTGTTTTTT.

The gene calls are TRBV15 and TRBJ1-3, with D unclear. Germline loops: CDR1 LNHNV, CDR2 YYDKDF (reference sequence). Deletions cut 6 bases from V and 0 bases from J, with 15 bases between. The CDR3 has 16 residues. CDR3 sequence (DNA): TGTGCCACCAGGGACCTTGGGGAGGGCTCTGGAAACACCATATATTTT. Protein sequence: CATRDLGEGSGNTIYF.

In DNA form, the CDR3 reads TGTGCCAGCAGCGCCCCCGGGACTAGCGGTTACACAGATACGCAGTATTTT. This sequence encodes CASSAPGTSGYTDTQYF. V usage is TRBV9 and J usage is TRBJ2-3, with 11 bases aligning to TRBD2. There are 17 residues in the CDR3. Germline V gene sequence: CDR1 SGDLS, CDR2 YYNGEE. V shed 3 bases, J shed 2 bases, and the junction held 8 bases outside the gene matches.

The chain carries TRBV7-2 and TRBJ1-2, with 8 bases matching TRBD1. Germline V CDR1 and CDR2: SGHTA, FQGNSA. V lost 5 bases to trimming and J lost 3 bases; unmatched junction nucleotides: 2. The CDR3 is 13 amino acids. CDR3 sequence: CASSQDRDYGYTF. The CDR3 DNA sequence: TGTGCCAGCAGCCAGGACAGGGACTATGGCTACACCTTC. The full variable domain, completed using reference TRBV7-2 and TRBJ1-2, is GAGVSQSPSNKVTEKGKDVELRCDPISGHTALYWYRQSLGQGLEFLIYFQGNSAPDKSGLPSDRFSAERTGGSVSTLTIQRTQQEDSAVYLCASSQDRDYGYTFGSGTRLTVV.

The gene calls are TRBV5-6 and TRBJ1-3, with D maybe TRBD1 (6 bases). Germline CDR1 is SGHDT and CDR2 is YYEEEE. With 5 bases removed from V and 2 bases from J, the gap between germline ends came to 17 bases. The CDR3 is 16 amino acids. In nucleotides, the CDR3 is TGTGCCAGCAGGTTTGGGCAGGGGCAGGCTGGAAACACCATATATTTT. This gives the protein CASRFGQGQAGNTIYF.

CDR3 nucleotide sequence: TGTGCCAGCAGTTTCTCGCGGTCCTACGAGCAGTACTTC. Amino acid sequence: CASSFSRSYEQYF. This chain joins TRBV12-3 or TRBV12-4 and TRBJ2-7; D is unresolved. CDR3 length: 13 amino acids. Trimming stripped 3 bases from V and 1 base from J, with 7 bases between.

V and J are TRBV21-1 and TRBJ2-3; whether TRBD1, the table's D call, matches the DNA was not checked. TRBV21-1 has pseudogene status. The CDR3 is made up of 16 amino acids. The CDR3 DNA reads as TGTGCCAGCAGCACGAGGACAGGGGGTAGCACAGATACGCAGTATTTT. This sequence encodes CASSTRTGGSTDTQYF.

V and J are TRBV12-3 or TRBV12-4 and TRBJ1-5, with unresolved D. Trimming removed 7 bases at V and 9 bases at J, with 10 bases between. CDR3 length: 11 residues. CDR3 DNA: TGTGCCAGCACAAAAGCAGGGCCCCAGCATTTT. Its translation is CASTKAGPQHF.

The chain is built from TRBV7-9 and TRBJ2-2, with D maybe TRBD1 (6 bases). The CDR3 consists of 16 residues. Germline CDR1 is SEHNR and CDR2 is FQNEAQ (reference sequence). V was pared by 4 bases and J by 0 bases, with 12 bases between. CDR3 DNA sequence: TGTGCCAGCAGCTCCCGGACAGCTCCGAACACCGGGGAGCTGTTTTTT. Its protein is CASSSRTAPNTGELFF.

The chain employs TRBV3-1 (or the pseudogene TRBV3-2) and TRBJ2-7; 7 nucleotides match TRBD2. Germline CDR1 and CDR2: LGHDT and YNNKEL (reference sequence). This CDR3 is built from 15 residues. J gave up 2 bases and V 4 bases, and 8 bases lay outside the gene matches. This chain's CDR3 is CASSLHTSEAYEQYF. The DNA for the CDR3 is TGTGCCAGCAGCCTACATACTAGCGAGGCCTACGAGCAGTACTTC.

This chain joins TRBV7-9 and TRBJ2-3, with 7 bases that match TRBD2. V lost 1 base, J lost 0 bases, and 10 bases stayed unmatched. Germline V gene sequence: CDR1 SEHNR, CDR2 FQNEAQ (reference sequence). This CDR3 comprises 18 residues. The CDR3 loop reads CASSLGASGGASTDTQYF. The CDR3 DNA sequence: TGTGCCAGCAGCTTAGGGGCTAGCGGAGGAGCTAGCACAGATACGCAGTATTTT. The entire variable domain, with the rest obtained from reference TRBV7-9 and TRBJ2-3, is as follows: DTGVSQNPRHKITKRGQNVTFRCDPISEHNRLYWYRQTLGQGPEFLTYFQNEAQLEKSRLLSDRFSAERPKGSFSTLEIQRTEQGDSAMYLCASSLGASGGASTDTQYFGPGTRLTVL.

The chain links TRBV6-6 to TRBJ2-7, with TRBD2 matching 10 bases. CDR3 length equals 14 residues. V trimming: 6 bases; J trimming: 3 bases; junction bases outside the gene matches: 5. CDR1 MNHNY and CDR2 SVGAGI come from the germline V gene (reference sequence). CDR3 sequence: CASRRTSGDYEQYF. In DNA, the CDR3 is TGTGCCAGCAGGAGGACTAGCGGAGACTACGAGCAGTACTTC.

The chain combines TRBV30 with TRBJ1-6; 8 positions agree with TRBD1. Germline V gives CDR1 GTSNPN, CDR2 SVGIG (reference sequence). The CDR3 is 16 amino acids. With 1 base clipped from V and 9 bases from J, the junction kept 11 bases outside the gene matches. The CDR3 coding sequence is TGTGCCTGGAGTGCAGGACAGGGCATCAGCGGTTCACCCCTCCACTTT. Protein product: CAWSAGQGISGSPLHF.

V is TRBV5-1 and J is TRBJ2-1, with TRBD2 matching over 12 bases. Trimming removed 0 bases from V and 9 bases from J; junction bases left unmatched: 10. The CDR3 consists of 17 residues. Per germline, CDR1 SGHRS and CDR2 YFSETQ. CDR3 sequence reads: CASSLATTSGSWGEQFF. CDR3 bases: TGCGCCAGCAGCTTGGCTACGACTAGCGGGAGCTGGGGTGAGCAGTTCTTC.

The gene calls are TRBV10-3 and TRBJ2-7; 9 positions match TRBD2. This CDR3 region has 14 residues. Germline CDR1 reads ENHRY; CDR2 reads SYGVKD. V dropped 6 bases and J dropped 2; count of bases not matched to a gene: 5. The CDR3, as DNA: TGTGCCATCAGCCGGACTAGCGATGCCTACGAGCAGTACTTC. It translates to CAISRTSDAYEQYF.

The chain joins TRBV30 to TRBJ2-2; 10 bases match TRBD1. The V and J ends lost 5 bases and 5 bases, in that order; junction bases with no gene match: 8. Germline CDR1 is GTSNPN and CDR2 is SVGIG (reference sequence). The CDR3 sequence is 15 residues long. The CDR3 nucleotides are TGTGCCTGGGAGAAGGACAGGGGGGAGACCGGGGAGCTGTTTTTT. Translated: CAWEKDRGETGELFF.

The chain uses TRBV11-2 and TRBJ2-1; 16 positions agree with TRBD2. From germline, CDR1 is SGHAT and CDR2 FQNNGV. CDR3 length equals 18 residues. The V segment lost 4 bases and the J segment 10 bases; nucleotides outside the gene matches: 13. The CDR3 DNA is TGTGCCAGCAGCTCCGGACTCGGGACTAGCGGGAGGGCCAGGGAGCAGTTCTTC. This encodes CASSSGLGTSGRAREQFF. Variable domain in full (rest from reference TRBV11-2 and TRBJ2-1): EAGVAQSPRYKIIEKRQSVAFWCNPISGHATLYWYQQILGQGPKLLIQFQNNGVVDDSQLPKDRFSAERLKGVDSTLKIQPAKLEDSAVYLCASSSGLGTSGRAREQFFGPGTRLTVL.

The V gene is TRBV19, the J gene TRBJ2-3; maybe TRBD2 (5 bases). CDR1 LNHDA and CDR2 SQIVND come from the germline V gene (reference sequence). This CDR3 is built from 14 residues. Deletions cut 3 bases from V and 4 bases from J, with 11 bases between. The CDR3 spells CASSMVAGSDTQYF. CDR3 DNA: TGTGCCAGTAGTATGGTTGCGGGTTCAGATACGCAGTATTTT.

The V call is TRBV5-1, the J call TRBJ2-7, with TRBD1 matching over 7 bases. This CDR3 has 14 amino acids. The ends lost 4 bases at V and 3 bases at J; junction bases unmatched: 7. CDR1 is SGHRS, CDR2 YFSETQ, per germline. The CDR3 loop reads CASSLGTVNYEQYF. CDR3 nucleotide sequence: TGCGCCAGCAGCCTGGGGACAGTTAACTACGAGCAGTACTTC.

In its sample, this clone was seen once. This chain uses TRBV11-3 with TRBJ2-5; 9 bases are shared with TRBD2. CDR3 length equals 19 residues. Germline assignment: CDR1 SGHNT and CDR2 YENEEA. V trimming: 3 bases; J trimming: 1 base; junction bases outside the gene matches: 15. CDR3 protein: CASSFLGSGRGVIQETQYF. The CDR3 nucleotides are TGTGCCAGCAGCTTTCTCGGTAGCGGGAGAGGGGTAATCCAAGAGACCCAGTACTTC.

The sample holds one count of this clone. The chain is built from TRBV10-1 and TRBJ1-5; perhaps TRBD1 as D (5 bases). Germline V gene data show CDR1 as WNHNN and CDR2 as SYGVQD (reference sequence). The CDR3 covers 13 residues. The V and J ends lost 6 bases and 3 bases respectively, with 9 bases between them. The CDR3 here is CASRGQNNQPQHF. The CDR3 DNA is TGCGCCAGCAGAGGACAAAACAATCAGCCCCAGCATTTT.

The chain has TRBV11-3 and TRBJ2-3, with 7 nucleotides matching TRBD2. Germline V CDR1 and CDR2: SGHNT, YENEEA. This CDR3 is 15 amino acids long. Trimming cost V 2 bases and J 0 bases; bases outside gene matches: 2. CDR3 nucleotides: TGTGCCAGCAGCTTAACTAGCGAAAGCACAGATACGCAGTATTTT. Translated, it gives CASSLTSESTDTQYF.

The chain links TRBV9 to TRBJ2-1; 10 bases match TRBD2. There are 14 residues in the CDR3. V shed 7 bases and J 6 bases; nucleotides not matched to a gene: 7. Per the germline V gene, CDR1 is SGDLS and CDR2 is YYNGEE. The CDR3 is CASHGTSDPNEQFF. In DNA form, the CDR3 reads TGTGCCAGCCACGGGACTAGCGACCCCAATGAGCAGTTCTTC. Full variable domain (remainder filled in from reference TRBV9 and TRBJ2-1): DSGVTQTPKHLITATGQRVTLRCSPRSGDLSVYWYQQSLDQGLQFLIQYYNGEERAKGNILERFSAQQFPDLHSELNLSSLELGDSALYFCASHGTSDPNEQFFGPGTRLTVL.

This chain links TRBV18 with TRBJ1-1; 9 nucleotides agree with TRBD1. The CDR3 runs to 14 residues. The V segment lost 3 bases and the J segment 7 bases; nucleotides outside the gene matches: 6. The germline V gene encodes CDR1 KGHSH and CDR2 LQKENI. This chain's CDR3 is CASSPGQGRVEAFF. The DNA for the CDR3 is TGTGCCAGCTCACCTGGACAGGGGAGGGTTGAAGCTTTCTTT.

The CDR3 reads CAISESSWSGDQPQHF. CDR3 DNA sequence: TGTGCCATCAGTGAGTCAAGTTGGTCAGGGGACCAGCCCCAGCATTTT. The chain carries TRBV10-3 and TRBJ1-5; maybe TRBD1 (6 bases). The CDR3 has 16 residues. Germline CDR1 is ENHRY and CDR2 is SYGVKD. The ends were cut back, 0 bases at V and 7 bases at J, with 16 bases in the middle.

CDR3 protein: CASATGGGRNEAFF. The CDR3 DNA is TGTGCCAGCGCGACAGGGGGCGGGCGGAATGAAGCTTTCTTT. The chain couples TRBV9 to TRBJ1-1, with 10 nucleotides matching TRBD1. Germline V gives CDR1 SGDLS, CDR2 YYNGEE. The CDR3 length is 14 residues. Unmatched junction bases numbered 10, after V lost 7 bases and J lost 7 bases.

The chain recombines TRBV10-3 with TRBJ2-3; 7 bases line up with TRBD2. The CDR3 runs to 15 residues. V gave up 2 bases and J gave up 2 bases; unmatched junction bases: 4. The germline gives CDR1 ENHRY, CDR2 SYGVKD. The CDR3 DNA follows: TGTGCCATCAGTGAGGGGCTAGCGGACACAGATACGCAGTATTTT. It yields the protein CAISEGLADTDTQYF.